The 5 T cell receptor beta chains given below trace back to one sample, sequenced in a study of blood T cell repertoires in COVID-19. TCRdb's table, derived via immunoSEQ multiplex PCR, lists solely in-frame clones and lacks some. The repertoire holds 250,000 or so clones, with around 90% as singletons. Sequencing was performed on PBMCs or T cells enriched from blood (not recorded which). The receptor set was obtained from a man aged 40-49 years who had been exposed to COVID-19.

Here the CDR3 reads CASSLTSGRSGGADTQYF. CDR3 nucleotides: TGCGCCAGCAGCTTGACTAGCGGGAGATCCGGGGGGGCAGATACGCAGTATTTT. The genes are TRBV5-1 and TRBJ2-3; the match to TRBD2 covers 11 bases. This CDR3 is 18 amino acids long. The V and J ends lost 1 base and 4 bases, in that order; junction bases with no gene match: 11. Germline loops: CDR1 SGHRS, CDR2 YFSETQ.

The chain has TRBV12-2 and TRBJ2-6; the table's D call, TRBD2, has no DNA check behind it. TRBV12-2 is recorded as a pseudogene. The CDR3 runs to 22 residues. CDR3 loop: CASRLAKSVRASGKTGANVLTF. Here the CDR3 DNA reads TGTGCAAGTCGCTTAGCGAAGTCAGTCAGGGCTAGCGGGAAGACTGGGGCCAACGTCCTGACTTTC.

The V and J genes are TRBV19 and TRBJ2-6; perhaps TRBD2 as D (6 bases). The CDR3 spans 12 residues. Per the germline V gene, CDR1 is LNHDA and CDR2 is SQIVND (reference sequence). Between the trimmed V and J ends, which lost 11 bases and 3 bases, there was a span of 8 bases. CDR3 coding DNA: TGTGCCGGCGGGAATGGGGCCAACGTCCTGACTTTC. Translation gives CAGGNGANVLTF.

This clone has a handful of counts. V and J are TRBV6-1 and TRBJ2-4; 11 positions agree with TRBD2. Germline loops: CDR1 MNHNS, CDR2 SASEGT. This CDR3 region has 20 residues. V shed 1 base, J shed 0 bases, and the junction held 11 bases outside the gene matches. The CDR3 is CASSEGIGLAGQRAKNIQYF. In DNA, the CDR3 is TGTGCCAGCAGTGAAGGTATCGGACTAGCGGGCCAAAGAGCCAAAAACATTCAGTACTTC.

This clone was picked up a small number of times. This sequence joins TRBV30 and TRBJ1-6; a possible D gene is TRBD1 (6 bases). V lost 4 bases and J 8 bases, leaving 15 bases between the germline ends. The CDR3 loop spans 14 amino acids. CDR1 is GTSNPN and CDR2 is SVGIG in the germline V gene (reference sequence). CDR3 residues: CAWILQGGYSPLHF. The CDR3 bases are TGTGCCTGGATATTACAGGGTGGATATTCACCCCTCCACTTT.